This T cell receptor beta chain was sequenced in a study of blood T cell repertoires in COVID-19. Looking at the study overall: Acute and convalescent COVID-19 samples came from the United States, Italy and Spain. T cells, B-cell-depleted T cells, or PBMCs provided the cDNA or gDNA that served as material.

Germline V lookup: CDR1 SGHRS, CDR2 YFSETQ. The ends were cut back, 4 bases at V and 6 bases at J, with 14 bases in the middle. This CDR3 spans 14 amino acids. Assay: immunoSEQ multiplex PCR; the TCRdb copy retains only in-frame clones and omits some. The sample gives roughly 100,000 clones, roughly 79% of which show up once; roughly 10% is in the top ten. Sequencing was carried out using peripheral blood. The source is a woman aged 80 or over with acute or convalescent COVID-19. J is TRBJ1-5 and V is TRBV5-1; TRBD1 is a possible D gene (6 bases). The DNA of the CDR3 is TGCGCCAGCAGCCCACAGGGAATGGGTCAGCCCCAGCATTTT. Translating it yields CASSPQGMGQPQHF.